The clone carrying this T cell receptor beta chain has more than one count but fewer than ten. Its antigen is undetermined. This sample was included in a study of CD4 T cells in relation to SARS-CoV-2 and coronaviruses. Study outcomes and limitations: Crossreactivity was assessed only for spike protein, not other viral proteins. The assay detects memory recall responses, not culture-primed primary responses.

There are 18 residues in the CDR3. Per the germline V gene, CDR1 is KGHDR and CDR2 is SFDVKD. J gave up 0 bases and V 1 base, and 6 bases lay outside the gene matches. Naive and memory CD4+ T cells came from enriched cryopreserved PBMCs. Only in-frame clones appear in the TCRdb table, and some are missing; sequencing was by immunoSEQ multiplex PCR. The table lists about 37,000 clones, 70% to 90% of them singletons. This clonotype was obtained from an adult with COVID-19. The chain couples TRBV24-1 to TRBJ2-5; TRBD2 aligns across 11 bases. The sequenced material came from memory CD4+ T cells from PBMCs. This CDR3 reads CATSDFTSGGRYQETQYF. CDR3 DNA sequence: TGTGCCACCAGTGATTTTACTAGCGGGGGCCGGTACCAAGAGACCCAGTACTTC.